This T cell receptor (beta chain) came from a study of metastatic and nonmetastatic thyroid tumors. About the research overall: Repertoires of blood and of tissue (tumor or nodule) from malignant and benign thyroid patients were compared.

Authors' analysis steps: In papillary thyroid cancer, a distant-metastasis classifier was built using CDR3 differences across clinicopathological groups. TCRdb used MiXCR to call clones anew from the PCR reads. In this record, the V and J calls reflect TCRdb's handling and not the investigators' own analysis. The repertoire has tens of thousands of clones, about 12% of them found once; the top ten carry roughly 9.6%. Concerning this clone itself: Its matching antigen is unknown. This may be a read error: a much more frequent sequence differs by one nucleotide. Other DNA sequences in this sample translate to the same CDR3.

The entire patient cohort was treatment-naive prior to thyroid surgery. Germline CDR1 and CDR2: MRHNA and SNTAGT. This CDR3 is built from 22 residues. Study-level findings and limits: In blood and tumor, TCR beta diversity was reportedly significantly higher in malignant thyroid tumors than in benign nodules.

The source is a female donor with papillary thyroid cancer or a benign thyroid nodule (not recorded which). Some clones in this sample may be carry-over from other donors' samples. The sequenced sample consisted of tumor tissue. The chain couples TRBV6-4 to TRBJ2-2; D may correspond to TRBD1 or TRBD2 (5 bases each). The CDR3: CASSDDGGRTIGTDQNTGELFF. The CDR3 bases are TGTGCCAGCAGTGACGACGGTGGCAGAACTATTGGGACGGATCAGAACACCGGTGAGCTGTTTTTT.